These 9 T cell receptor beta chains were all obtained from the same sample, sequenced in a study of CD8 T cells in ankylosing spondylitis. General study points: Seemingly distinctive of ankylosing spondylitis blood was a TCR beta motif formed by eight highly homologous variants.

Their antigens are not known. TCRdb reprocessed the 5' RACE reads via MiXCR and lists one record per CDR3 protein. The top ten hold around 17% of the sample, which has a few hundred thousand distinct CDR3 sequences, around 20% seen once. The sequencing sample was made of blood, either unsorted or a sorted T cell fraction (not recorded which). The source is a male donor with ankylosing spondylitis.

J is TRBJ2-7 and V is TRBV7-2; D uncertain. This CDR3 region has 13 residues. CDR1 SGHTA and CDR2 FQGNSA come from the germline V gene. Trimming took 4 bases from V and 0 from J, leaving 7 bases between them. The chain's CDR3 is CASSYGNSYEQYF. The CDR3 bases are TGTGCCAGCAGCTACGGCAACTCCTACGAGCAGTACTTC.

V usage is TRBV7-2 and J usage is TRBJ2-7; 8 bases agree with TRBD1. V was clipped by 4 bases and J by 4 bases; unmatched bases: 9. The CDR3 has 15 residues. Germline V gene lookup returns CDR1 SGHTA and CDR2 FQGNSA. CDR3 region: CASSSNGQGTYEQYF. The CDR3 bases are TGTGCCAGCAGCTCGAACGGACAGGGAACGTACGAGCAGTACTTC. Complete variable domain (other parts from reference TRBV7-2 and TRBJ2-7): GAGVSQSPSNKVTEKGKDVELRCDPISGHTALYWYRQSLGQGLEFLIYFQGNSAPDKSGLPSDRFSAERTGGSVSTLTIQRTQQEDSAVYLCASSSNGQGTYEQYFGPGTRLTVT.

This rearrangement joins TRBV27 to TRBJ2-1, with D hard to call. V lost 5 bases and J 0 bases, leaving 11 bases between the germline ends. CDR3 length: 15 amino acids. From germline, CDR1 is MNHEY and CDR2 SMNVEV (reference sequence). The DNA of the CDR3 is TGTGCCAGCAGTGCTAGTAGGAGCTCCTACAATGAGCAGTTCTTC. Translating gives CASSASRSSYNEQFF.

The chain combines TRBV12-3 or TRBV12-4 with TRBJ2-3; the match to TRBD2 covers 7 bases. This CDR3 has 15 amino acids. V shed 6 bases and J 3 bases; nucleotides not matched to a gene: 9. The CDR3 DNA sequence: TGTGCCAGCAGAGAGAGCGGGATAGGTACAGATACGCAGTATTTT. Protein: CASRESGIGTDTQYF.

This clonotype has just a few counts. The chain employs TRBV20-1 and TRBJ2-3, with 11 bases lining up with TRBD2. This CDR3 region has 15 residues. The germline gives CDR1 DFQATT, CDR2 SNEGSKA (reference sequence). V lost 3 bases to trimming and J lost 4 bases; unmatched junction nucleotides: 6. CDR3 sequence (DNA): TGCAGTGCTAGCTCGACTAGCGGGAACCCAGATACGCAGTATTTT. Amino acids: CSASSTSGNPDTQYF.

This clonotype was detected a few times. This sequence joins TRBV4-1 and TRBJ1-1; no firm D call. CDR3 length equals 12 residues. Germline V gene lookup returns CDR1 MGHRA and CDR2 YSYEKL. Trimming shortened V by 4 bases and J by 7 bases, and 10 bases separated the two germline ends. CDR3 sequence reads: CASSPTRGEAFF. The CDR3 DNA follows: TGCGCCAGCAGCCCGACTCGGGGTGAAGCTTTCTTT.

The V call is TRBV14, the J call TRBJ1-1; TRBD1 is a possible D gene (5 bases). The germline V and J ends were trimmed by 1 base and 6 bases, with 15 bases remaining between them. Germline lookup yields CDR1 SGHDN and CDR2 FVKESK. The CDR3 length is 15 residues. CDR3 nucleotides: TGTGCCAGCAGCCAAGTACGGGGGTCGGTCGCTGAAGCTTTCTTT. It encodes CASSQVRGSVAEAFF.

This clonotype was counted a few times. The chain recombines TRBV28 with TRBJ1-3, with unresolved D. The V end lost 4 bases, the J end lost 0 bases, and 10 bases lay between the germline ends. The germline gives CDR1 MDHEN, CDR2 SYDVKM. This CDR3 contains 15 residues. CDR3 bases: TGTGCCAGCAGTTCCCCCCAGTACTCTGGAAACACCATATATTTT. Translated, it gives CASSSPQYSGNTIYF.

V usage is TRBV20-1 and J usage is TRBJ2-3, with 11 bases lining up with TRBD2. The CDR3 extends over 14 amino acids. J was trimmed by 3 bases and V by 6 bases; bases with no gene match: 5. Germline V gene data show CDR1 as DFQATT and CDR2 as SNEGSKA (reference sequence). DNA of the CDR3: TGCAGTGCCCTGACTAGCGGGACAACAGATACGCAGTATTTT. Amino acids: CSALTSGTTDTQYF.